The 26 T cell receptor beta chains listed next were all sequenced from one sample in a study of blood T cell repertoires in COVID-19. The protocol was immunoSEQ multiplex PCR, while the TCRdb copy is restricted to in-frame clones and leaves out a portion. The table includes some 80,000 clones, 86% detected once. Sequenced: peripheral blood. All receptors derive from a man over 45 with active or convalescent COVID-19.

This clone has a single count. The V call is TRBV2, the J call TRBJ2-1, with D unresolved. The CDR3 is 15 residues long. Germline CDR1 is SNHLY and CDR2 is FYNNEI. Trimming took 8 bases from V and 0 from J, leaving 14 bases between them. The CDR3 region has the DNA TGTGCCAGCTCTGTCGTGGGCCTCTCCTACAATGAGCAGTTCTTC. This translates into CASSVVGLSYNEQFF.

This chain uses TRBV12-5 with TRBJ2-2, with 8 bases aligning to TRBD2. Germline assignment: CDR1 LGHNT and CDR2 FRNRAP. CDR3 size: 16 residues. The trim removed 2 bases at V and 4 bases at J, leaving 6 bases unmatched. The CDR3 sequence is CASGLRLAGITGELFF. The DNA for the CDR3 is TGTGCTAGTGGTTTGAGGCTAGCGGGTATCACCGGGGAGCTGTTTTTT.

The chain couples TRBV6-5 to TRBJ1-2; TRBD1 matches at 7 bases. Germline CDR1 is MNHEY and CDR2 is SVGAGI. Trimming at V came to 9 bases and at J to 6 bases, leaving 10 bases not matched to a gene. The CDR3 loop spans 13 amino acids. Written as DNA, the CDR3 is TGTGCCAGTAAAGGGGGCGCATTCCATGGCTACACCTTC. Protein product: CASKGGAFHGYTF.

This rearrangement joins TRBV4-1 to TRBJ2-1; D gene unclear. CDR1 is MGHRA, CDR2 YSYEKL, per germline. The V end lost 0 bases, the J end lost 8 bases, and 20 bases lay between the germline ends. The CDR3 consists of 17 residues. The CDR3 DNA reads TGCGCCAGCAGCCAAGATCTTCCGCGTCCCCCTATTTATGAGCAGTTCTTC. It yields the protein CASSQDLPRPPIYEQFF.

The genes are TRBV19 and TRBJ2-3; D uncertain. This CDR3 comprises 14 residues. The germline V gene has CDR1 LNHDA and CDR2 SQIVND (reference sequence). V lost 5 bases and J 2 bases, leaving 11 bases between the germline ends. CDR3 coding DNA: TGTGCCAGTAGTCCACTGGTCACCACAGATACGCAGTATTTT. Residues: CASSPLVTTDTQYF.

The chain links TRBV28 to TRBJ1-4; 7 nucleotides agree with TRBD1. The V and J ends lost 5 bases and 1 base, in that order; junction bases with no gene match: 10. From germline, CDR1 is MDHEN and CDR2 SYDVKM. The CDR3 consists of 17 residues. CDR3 protein: CASSSPQGGGTNEKLFF. DNA for the CDR3: TGTGCCAGCAGTAGCCCTCAGGGGGGAGGAACTAATGAAAAACTGTTTTTT.

The CDR3 bases are TGTGCCAGCAACCCGGGACAGCTAGGTTCACCCCTCCACTTT. Protein product: CASNPGQLGSPLHF. The chain carries TRBV7-2 and TRBJ1-6; 7 bases agree with TRBD1. After removal of 7 bases from V and 9 bases from J, the junction contained 9 bases not matched to a gene. The CDR3 spans 14 residues. Germline CDR1 is SGHTA and CDR2 is FQGNSA.

The chain is built from TRBV11-2 and TRBJ1-1; no clear D gene. The length of the CDR3 is 14 residues. Trimming took off 9 bases at V and 5 bases at J, with 19 bases between the two ends. Germline V lookup: CDR1 SGHAT, CDR2 FQNNGV. The CDR3 DNA sequence: TGTGCCAGGGGCGGGGTTTATGAAAGGACTGAAGCTTTCTTT. The encoded protein is CARGGVYERTEAFF.

This chain uses TRBV7-8 with TRBJ1-2, with TRBD1 matching over 9 bases. Germline trimming cut 1 base from V and 4 bases from J; bases unmatched to any gene: 7. Germline V gene lookup returns CDR1 SGHVS and CDR2 FQNEAQ. The CDR3 is 16 amino acids. This CDR3 is CASSLGGTGSAYGYTF. The CDR3 coding sequence is TGTGCCAGCAGCTTAGGCGGGACAGGGTCTGCCTATGGCTACACCTTC.

This clone was recorded once. This chain connects TRBV6-1 to TRBJ2-5; the D gene is possibly TRBD2 (5 bases). There are 16 residues in the CDR3. Germline-derived CDR1 and CDR2 are MNHNS and SASEGT. V lost 0 bases to trimming and J lost 3 bases, with 14 bases between them. The DNA of the CDR3 is TGTGCCAGCAGTGAAGCGAGGACGTTCGGGGAAGAGACCCAGTACTTC. This translates into CASSEARTFGEETQYF.

V is TRBV27 and J is TRBJ1-2, with TRBD1 matching 10 bases. V lost 6 bases to trimming and J lost 4 bases; unmatched junction nucleotides: 5. From germline, CDR1 is MNHEY and CDR2 SMNVEV (reference sequence). There are 14 residues in the CDR3. This CDR3 is CASSRTGGGYGYTF. The CDR3 DNA reads as TGTGCCAGCAGCAGGACAGGGGGTGGCTATGGCTACACCTTC.

The chain employs TRBV3-1 (or the pseudogene TRBV3-2) and TRBJ2-3; 14 bases line up with TRBD2. Germline CDR1 LGHDT, CDR2 YNNKEL (reference sequence). The CDR3 length is 17 residues. J gave up 2 bases and V 3 bases, and 4 bases lay outside the gene matches. In DNA, the CDR3 is TGTGCCAGCAGCCAGCGACTAGCGGGGGGGTTCACAGATACGCAGTATTTT. Translation gives CASSQRLAGGFTDTQYF.

For the CDR3, the DNA is TGTGCCAGCACGGGGACTAGTAATTCACCCCTCCACTTT. Amino acid sequence: CASTGTSNSPLHF. This chain joins TRBV28 and TRBJ1-6; D perhaps matches TRBD1 (5 bases). The germline CDR1 and CDR2 sequences are MDHEN and SYDVKM. CDR3 length equals 13 residues. V was shortened by 7 bases and J by 6 bases, with 10 bases between the two germline ends.

V and J are TRBV4-3 and TRBJ2-6; D is unclear. From germline, CDR1 is LGHNA and CDR2 YSLEER. Trimming shortened V by 1 base and J by 0 bases, and 4 bases separated the two germline ends. The length of the CDR3 is 15 residues. This CDR3 reads CASSQALSGANVLTF. For the CDR3, the DNA is TGCGCCAGCAGCCAAGCTCTCTCTGGGGCCAACGTCCTGACTTTC.

V usage is TRBV18 and J usage is TRBJ1-4, with no clear D. CDR3 length: 14 residues. Germline values: CDR1 KGHSH, CDR2 LQKENI. Trimming shortened V by 2 bases and J by 8 bases, and 12 bases separated the two germline ends. This CDR3 is CASSPYVQTEKLFF. In nucleotides, the CDR3 is TGTGCCAGCTCACCATACGTACAGACCGAAAAACTGTTTTTT.

The chain joins TRBV5-1 to TRBJ2-6; a weak D match, TRBD1 (5 bases). V gave up 5 bases and J gave up 4 bases, with 13 bases separating them. Germline-derived CDR1 and CDR2 are SGHRS and YFSETQ. The CDR3 runs to 15 residues. The CDR3 sequence is CASRGQGTGANVLTF. Here the CDR3 DNA reads TGCGCCAGCAGAGGCCAGGGAACCGGGGCCAACGTCCTGACTTTC.

V gene TRBV9 combines with J gene TRBJ2-7, with D maybe TRBD1 (6 bases). CDR3 length: 14 amino acids. Per the germline V gene, CDR1 is SGDLS and CDR2 is YYNGEE. Trimming cost V 0 bases and J 4 bases, with 11 bases left between them. CDR3 in amino acids: CASSVEGGDYEQYF. CDR3 DNA: TGTGCCAGCAGCGTAGAAGGGGGAGATTACGAGCAGTACTTC.

The V call is TRBV2, the J call TRBJ2-2; 8 nucleotides match TRBD1. This CDR3 contains 15 residues. Per the germline V gene, CDR1 is SNHLY and CDR2 is FYNNEI. The V gene end was trimmed by 7 bases and the J gene end by 2 bases; junction bases not matched to a gene: 6. CDR3 in amino acids: CASTDDRGNTGELFF. The CDR3, as DNA: TGTGCCAGCACCGACGACAGGGGCAACACCGGGGAGCTGTTTTTT.

V usage is TRBV18 and J usage is TRBJ1-5; tentatively, D is TRBD1 (5 bases). Trimming took 2 bases from V and 0 from J, leaving 8 bases between them. In germline, CDR1 is KGHSH, CDR2 LQKENI. The CDR3 contains 15 residues. CDR3 sequence: CASSPTQGSNQPQHF. The CDR3 DNA reads TGTGCCAGCTCACCAACGCAGGGTAGCAATCAGCCCCAGCATTTT.

The sample holds one count of this clone. The gene calls are TRBV28 and TRBJ2-7, with D maybe TRBD1 (5 bases). V shed 9 bases and J shed 0 bases, with 12 bases lying between them. The germline V gene encodes CDR1 MDHEN and CDR2 SYDVKM. There are 13 residues in the CDR3. The CDR3 loop reads CASTWTTSYEQYF. The DNA for the CDR3 is TGTGCCAGTACGTGGACAACCTCCTACGAGCAGTACTTC.

Only one count was recorded for this clone. The gene calls are TRBV28 and TRBJ1-1; D possibly corresponds to TRBD1 (5 bases). CDR3 size: 13 residues. Germline V CDR1 and CDR2: MDHEN, SYDVKM. V dropped 3 bases and J dropped 1 base, with 6 bases sitting between them. CDR3 DNA sequence: TGTGCCAGCAGTTTTAGGGGGAACACTGAAGCTTTCTTT. Protein product: CASSFRGNTEAFF. The entire variable domain, with the rest obtained from reference TRBV28 and TRBJ1-1, is as follows: DVKVTQSSRYLVKRTGEKVFLECVQDMDHENMFWYRQDPGLGLRLIYFSYDVKMKEKGDIPEGYSVSREKKERFSLILESASTNQTSMYLCASSFRGNTEAFFGQGTRLTVV.

This rearrangement joins TRBV10-2 to TRBJ2-7; possibly TRBD1 for D (5 bases). Per the germline V gene, CDR1 is WSHSY and CDR2 is SAAADI. This CDR3 region has 12 residues. Trimming pared 6 bases from V and 6 bases from J, leaving 12 bases between. The CDR3 DNA follows: TGCGCCAGCAGCGAAGGGGCGGTCGAGCAGTACGTC. Protein: CASSEGAVEQYV.

The chain has TRBV28 and TRBJ1-5; D not certain. The germline V and J ends were trimmed by 6 bases and 4 bases, with 10 bases remaining between them. Germline V gene lookup returns CDR1 MDHEN and CDR2 SYDVKM. There are 13 residues in the CDR3. CDR3 in DNA: TGTGCCAGCAGCATTGACACAAATCAGCCCCAGCATTTT. Its protein product is CASSIDTNQPQHF.

This clone was seen just once. The rearrangement uses TRBV6-2 or TRBV6-3 and TRBJ2-2, with TRBD1 as a possible D gene (5 bases). The V gene lost 6 bases and the J gene lost 1 base, with 9 bases spanning the gap. CDR1 and CDR2 from the germline V gene are MNHEY and SVGEGT. The CDR3 covers 14 residues. The CDR3 region is CASSTQGNTGELFF. CDR3 bases: TGTGCCAGCAGCACCCAGGGGAACACCGGGGAGCTGTTTTTT.

The chain links TRBV11-2 to TRBJ2-2, with D possibly matching TRBD1 (5 bases). V was trimmed by 5 bases and J by 3 bases, leaving 13 bases between them. Germline assignment: CDR1 SGHAT and CDR2 FQNNGV. This CDR3 has 15 amino acids. The CDR3 here is CASSHQGTDTGELFF. CDR3 DNA: TGTGCCAGCAGCCATCAGGGTACCGACACCGGGGAGCTGTTTTTT.

The chain recombines TRBV5-1 with TRBJ2-3; TRBD2 agrees at 7 bases. The trim removed 1 base at V and 0 bases at J, leaving 2 bases unmatched. Germline V lookup: CDR1 SGHRS, CDR2 YFSETQ. This CDR3 has 15 amino acids. The CDR3 reads CASSLSGKSTDTQYF. CDR3 DNA sequence: TGCGCCAGCAGCTTGAGCGGGAAAAGCACAGATACGCAGTATTTT.